Below are 15 T cell receptor beta chains sequenced from a single sample in a study of T-cell reconstitution after alpha-beta-depleted transplantation in children. Construction of the TCRbeta library involved unique molecular identifiers. MiXCR was run by TCRdb on the PCR reads, yielding one entry per CDR3 protein. The data show just over 350,000 distinct CDR3 sequences, about an eighth seen once. The specimen comprised PBMCs, sampled from the stem cell graft. These receptors originate from a human donor who donated a stem cell graft to a child with Fanconi anemia.

This clonotype turned up a few times. The rearrangement joins TRBV4-2 to TRBJ2-7; 7 bases match TRBD1. This CDR3 has 15 residues. The germline gives CDR1 LGHNA, CDR2 YNFKEQ. V dropped 5 bases and J dropped 0; count of bases not matched to a gene: 7. CDR3 nucleotides: TGTGCCAGCAGCGCCGGACAGGACCTCTCCTACGAGCAGTACTTC. As protein: CASSAGQDLSYEQYF.

This clonotype showed up many times. The chain couples TRBV6-4 to TRBJ2-1; 9 positions agree with TRBD2. The length of the CDR3 is 15 residues. Germline assignment: CDR1 MRHNA and CDR2 SNTAGT. J lost 0 bases, V lost 9 bases, and 6 bases had no gene match. CDR3 sequence reads: CASSLAGDSYNEQFF. The CDR3 DNA is TGTGCCAGTTCTTTAGCGGGGGACTCCTACAATGAGCAGTTCTTC.

This clonotype was seen a handful of times. The chain couples TRBV30 to TRBJ1-4, with D unclear. The CDR3 runs 12 residues. From germline, CDR1 is GTSNPN and CDR2 SVGIG (reference sequence). V lost 1 base to trimming and J lost 7 bases, with 7 bases between them. The CDR3 nucleotides read TGTGCCTGGAGTGACGTTGGTGAAAAACTGTTTTTT. Translation: CAWSDVGEKLFF.

V usage is TRBV5-1 and J usage is TRBJ1-1; TRBD1 might be the D (5 bases). Trimming left V 0 bases short and J 7 bases short, with 19 bases between. The CDR3 has 16 amino acids. Germline V CDR1 and CDR2: SGHRS, YFSETQ. The CDR3 sequence is CASSLEGNGRLDEAFF. The CDR3 bases are TGCGCCAGCAGCTTGGAGGGGAATGGGCGATTAGATGAAGCTTTCTTT.

The V and J genes are TRBV20-1 and TRBJ1-6, with D unresolved. Germline loops: CDR1 DFQATT, CDR2 SNEGSKA (reference sequence). This CDR3 has 15 residues. Trimming took off 6 bases at V and 7 bases at J, with 19 bases between the two ends. CDR3 in DNA: TGCAGTGCAACCCGACGGGCGGTGAGGAATTCACCCCTCCACTTT. Residues: CSATRRAVRNSPLHF.

The chain uses TRBV27 and TRBJ2-7, with 8 bases identical to TRBD1. With 5 bases clipped from V and 6 bases from J, the junction kept 15 bases outside the gene matches. The germline gives CDR1 MNHEY, CDR2 SMNVEV (reference sequence). CDR3 size: 16 residues. CDR3 in amino acids: CASSIYAGGNTGEQYF. Written as DNA, the CDR3 is TGTGCCAGCAGTATTTATGCAGGGGGCAACACCGGCGAGCAGTACTTC.

This clonotype was recorded a few times. The rearrangement joins TRBV10-2 to TRBJ1-2; no clear D gene. The V and J ends lost 6 bases and 5 bases respectively, with 13 bases between them. This CDR3 has 13 amino acids. CDR1 is WSHSY and CDR2 is SAAADI in the germline V gene. The DNA of the CDR3 is TGCGCCAGCAGAGAGACACAGAAGTATGGCTACACCTTC. Translated: CASRETQKYGYTF.

The CDR3 bases are TGTGCCAGCAGCCTAACCAGGGGGATGGGCAATCAGCCCCAGCATTTT. Translation: CASSLTRGMGNQPQHF. The rearrangement links TRBV28 to TRBJ1-5; 7 bases are a match to TRBD1. Germline V gene sequence: CDR1 MDHEN, CDR2 SYDVKM. With 6 bases clipped from V and 2 bases from J, the junction kept 10 bases outside the gene matches. CDR3 length: 16 amino acids.

V usage is TRBV30 and J usage is TRBJ2-5; no clear D gene. The CDR3 length is 14 residues. Germline V gene lookup returns CDR1 GTSNPN and CDR2 SVGIG (reference sequence). V lost 3 bases and J 0 bases, leaving 11 bases between the germline ends. In DNA form, the CDR3 reads TGTGCCTGGAGAGGGATGGGGAACCAAGAGACCCAGTACTTC. Translation gives CAWRGMGNQETQYF.

This clonotype came up a few times. Mismatch with germline at one junction end may stem from a read error. This sequence joins TRBV7-8 and TRBJ1-6, with TRBD1 identical over 8 bases. CDR3 size: 13 residues. CDR1 is SGHVS and CDR2 is FQNEAQ in the germline V gene. The CDR3 reads CASSARDRSALRF. CDR3 nucleotides: TGTGCCAGCAGCGCGCGGGACAGGAGTGCCTTACGCTTT.

V and J are TRBV28 and TRBJ2-7; no definite D call. Germline V gene data show CDR1 as MDHEN and CDR2 as SYDVKM. The CDR3 runs 15 residues. The V end lost 6 bases, the J end lost 1 base, and 16 bases lay between the germline ends. The CDR3 DNA is TGTGCCAGCAGCACTGTAGACGGATCGTCCTACGAGCAGTACGTC. Its translation: CASSTVDGSSYEQYV.

There are many counts of this clonotype. The chain combines TRBV4-2 with TRBJ2-6, with a possible D match to TRBD1 (5 bases). Germline CDR1 reads LGHNA; CDR2 reads YNFKEQ. V was cut by 3 bases and J by 0 bases, with 12 bases left in between. CDR3 length: 17 residues. Here the CDR3 reads CASSQITGASGANVLTF. CDR3 sequence (DNA): TGTGCCAGCAGCCAGATAACAGGAGCCTCTGGGGCCAACGTCCTGACTTTC.

This rearrangement joins TRBV5-1 to TRBJ2-1; 9 positions match TRBD2. The germline gives CDR1 SGHRS, CDR2 YFSETQ. V was pared by 2 bases and J by 9 bases, with 9 bases of the junction left unmatched. CDR3 length: 15 residues. The CDR3 loop is CASSFSGGPLGEQFF. DNA for the CDR3: TGCGCCAGCAGCTTCAGCGGGGGGCCCCTGGGTGAGCAGTTCTTC.

This clonotype was seen repeatedly, ten times or more. The V and J genes are TRBV12-3 or TRBV12-4 and TRBJ2-5; the D is unclear. The CDR3 has 17 amino acids. V lost 3 bases and J 4 bases, leaving 21 bases between the germline ends. Here the CDR3 DNA reads TGTGCCAGCAGTTTGGGATTCCGAATTTCAAGAGGAGAGACCCAGTACTTC. Amino acids: CASSLGFRISRGETQYF.

Remarks on this clonotype: The CDR3 does not close with the conserved phenylalanine or tryptophan, likely indicating a read error. Because the CDR3's place on the DNA is in doubt, the DNA is left out and the CDR3 is given as listed by TCRdb. The chain recombines TRBV18 with TRBJ1-1; the table's D call, TRBD1, was not checked against the DNA. The germline gives CDR1 KGHSH, CDR2 LQKENI. From its first to its last residue, the CDR3 has 12 amino acids. The CDR3 reads CASSPGAEISFV.